The following is a T cell receptor beta chain sequence with its context. This receptor's antigen is unknown. Nothing much larger sits one base from this clone, and base qualities are not available. Sequences SGHTA (CDR1) and FQGNSA (CDR2) are obtained from the germline V gene. The CDR3 goes from the cysteine to the phenylalanine over 15 residues. Only the CDR3 region is kept as DNA, spanning 45 bases read in frame from base 1. The V end gives up 8 bases and the J end 4 bases, leaving 12 bases in the junction not matched to a gene. TCRbeta repertoires were sequenced from genomic DNA with the immunoSEQ hsTCRB assay version 4 in survey mode. For TCRbeta sequencing, genomic DNA was diluted to approximately 9.9 ng/uL, and up to 1 ug was used per sample. Per the original workflow: TCRbeta data were analyzed in ImmunoSeq Analyzer 3.0, with diversity computed on productive nucleotide rearrangements. Using the Immunarch R package, the improved Chao index served to estimate lower-bound TCR diversity and the Gini coefficient served to estimate clonality. Nucleotide rearrangements that differed but encoded the same CDR3beta amino acid sequence were counted as separate clonotypes. Differential abundance analysis found TCRbeta sequences that were significantly enriched in antigen-responding cells compared with anti-CD3/anti-CD28-activated cells. GLIPH2 grouped TCRs by predicted peptide-MHC specificity, both within each participant and across combined participant data sets. TCRdb re-hosts the immuneACCESS table, in-frame sequences only. Its copies lack some clones; in the studies checked, an unresolved V gene accounts for under half of them, and the cause for the rest is not known. The DNA gave D and trimming, while V, J and clone size come from that table. The sample table lists more than 30,000 clones, roughly 82% of them with a count of one. The ten largest clones take up 18% of the sample.

This record belongs to a study of persistence of HIV-infected CD4 T cells (dated by TCRdb to the early 2020s). Notes on the research overall: CMV- and HIV-1 Gag-responding CD4+ T cells were isolated from ART-treated individuals so that antigen-driven clonal expansion of HIV-1-infected cells could be examined. Participants had been on suppressive ART for a median of around 8 years. Peripheral blood samples of up to about 200 mL were obtained at multiple time points, with the exception of a couple of participants, for whom leukapheresis was performed at a single time point. TCRbeta sequencing assessed the clonality of all cells in each sorted population, while proviral sequencing assessed the clonality of infected cells. For the TCR cluster analysis across participants, about 8 participants were included for CMV and six or seven participants for Gag.

Study-level results and caveats: Only a small number of individuals took part in the study, and only a limited range of antigens was tested. Within the same sorted populations, TCR oligoclonality correlated with proviral oligoclonality. Significantly lower TCRbeta richness was observed in CMV- and Gag-responding cells than in anti-CD3/anti-CD28-responding cells, and higher oligoclonality was observed in CMV-responding cells than in CD3/CD28-stimulated and Gag-responding cells. Bulk TCR analyses could not be limited to the rare CMV-responding cells that actually contained HIV-1 proviruses. Degenerate expanded CDR3beta sequences were enriched in antigen-responding cells, suggesting convergent selection of CD4+ responses to CMV and Gag.

Explained via the paper, the treatment or condition label denotes: suppressive antiretroviral therapy. A pool of overlapping HIV-1 Gag 15-mer peptides was used at about 1 ug per peptide per mL for cell stimulation. Nonresponding CD40L-negative CD69-negative CD45RO-high memory CD4+ T cells were sorted as memory populations depleted of antigen-responding cells. HIV-1-infected adults in whom suppressive ART had been started during chronic infection were enrolled as participants. For at least 4 years, participants had undetectable plasma HIV-1 RNA, below 50 copies/mL. To be included, a participant needed positive CMV serology and a CD4+ T cell count above 400 cells/uL. Before stimulation, PBMCs were isolated using density centrifugation and depleted of CD8+ T cells. For about 17 hours, the CD8-depleted PBMCs were stimulated with anti-CD28/CD49d costimulation, a CD40-blocking antibody, and enfuvirtide to prevent new infections. Cell sorting was done on a Beckman Coulter MoFlo Legacy or XDP sorter, and dead cells were excluded with propidium iodide. Genomic DNA was extracted with the QIAamp DNA Mini Kit for samples above one million cells, otherwise with the Quick-DNA Microprep Kit.

Recombination linked TRBV7-2 to TRBJ2-5; TRBD1 aligns with 8 central bases. The sample consisted of CD4+ T cells sorted from PBMCs after roughly 18-hour stimulation, taken from a patient who received antiretroviral therapy. In light of the paper, this sample's cell subset or site label describes: CD40L-CD69- CD45RO-high memory CD4 T cells not responding to Gag peptides. The receptor comes from an adult woman with HIV who was CMV-seropositive. The DNA sequence is TGTGCCAGCTGCCTACGGACAGGGAGCGGAGAGACCCAGTACTTC. It is translated as CASCLRTGSGETQYF.